The source of this T cell receptor (beta chain) is a study of T cells in Graves' hyperthyroidism and ophthalmopathy. Study-wide context: At the time of initial diagnosis and before any treatment, peripheral blood was collected. Study results and caveats: In validation, the model predicted ophthalmopathy. These predictions came a median about 6.2 months before onset.

CDR3 length: 15 amino acids. Trimming took 3 bases from V and 6 from J, leaving 14 bases between them. This clonotype was observed at least ten times. Its target is unknown. Regions amplified from RNA transcripts were the TCR beta CDR3 regions. TCR CDR3 underwent first-round RT-PCR with the HTBI primer set. TCRdb reprocessed the multiplex PCR reads via MiXCR and lists one record per CDR3 protein. Here the sample spans roughly 380,000 distinct CDR3 sequences, roughly an eighth being singletons. The V call is TRBV12-3 or TRBV12-4, the J call TRBJ1-4; no definite D call. Material for sequencing was blood. The sequence was collected from a woman aged 18-29 years with Graves' hyperthyroidism. CDR3 sequence (DNA): TGTGCCAGCAGTTTCGGAGGGTTTGGGGATGAAAAACTGTTTTTT. Residues: CASSFGGFGDEKLFF.